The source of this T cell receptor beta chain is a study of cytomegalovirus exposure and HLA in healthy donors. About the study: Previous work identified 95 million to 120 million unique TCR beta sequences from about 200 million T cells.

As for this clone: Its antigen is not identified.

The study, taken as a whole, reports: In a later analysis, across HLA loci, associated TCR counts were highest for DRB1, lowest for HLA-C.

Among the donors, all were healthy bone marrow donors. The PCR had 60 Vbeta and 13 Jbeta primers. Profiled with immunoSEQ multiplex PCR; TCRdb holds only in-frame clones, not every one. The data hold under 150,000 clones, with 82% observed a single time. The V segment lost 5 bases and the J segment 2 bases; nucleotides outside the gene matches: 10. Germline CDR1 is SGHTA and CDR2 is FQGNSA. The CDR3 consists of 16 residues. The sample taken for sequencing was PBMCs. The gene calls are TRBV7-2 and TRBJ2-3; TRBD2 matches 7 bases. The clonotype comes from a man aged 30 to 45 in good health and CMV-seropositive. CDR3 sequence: CASSTRLAGNTDTQYF. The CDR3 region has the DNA TGTGCCAGCAGCACCCGACTAGCAGGCAACACAGATACGCAGTATTTT.